The 21 T cell receptor beta chains below all came from one sample that was sequenced in a study of shared clonotypes between healthy human individuals. The repertoire was sequenced with immunoSEQ multiplex PCR; TCRdb's copy has only in-frame clones and lacks some. Of approximately 1.5 million clones listed, 95% to 99% are singletons. Sequenced sample: naive CD4+ T cells sorted from blood. As for subset: CD45RA+ positively selected. These receptors were obtained from a man between 25 and 39 years old in good health.

Remarks on this clone: This sample includes further DNA sequences coding for the same CDR3. The chain couples TRBV7-9 to TRBJ1-5, with D possibly matching TRBD1 (5 bases). Per the germline V gene, CDR1 is SEHNR and CDR2 is FQNEAQ (reference sequence). This CDR3 has 14 residues. V lost 1 base, J lost 2 bases, and 6 bases lay in between. In nucleotides, the CDR3 is TGTGCCAGCAGCTTAGTGGGGGGCAATCAGCCCCAGCATTTT. Its translation: CASSLVGGNQPQHF.

This clone has only one observation. Here the CDR3 reads CASSLVSRATDTQYF. The CDR3 coding sequence is TGTGCCAGCAGCTTAGTAAGCAGGGCCACAGATACGCAGTATTTT. The chain combines TRBV7-6 with TRBJ2-3; perhaps TRBD1 as D (5 bases). Germline V gene lookup returns CDR1 SGHVS and CDR2 FNYEAQ. CDR3 length equals 15 residues. Trimming shortened V by 1 base and J by 2 bases, and 10 bases separated the two germline ends.

The rearrangement links TRBV28 to TRBJ2-1; 7 bases fit TRBD2. The CDR3 covers 16 residues. V was pared by 3 bases and J by 9 bases, with 14 bases of the junction left unmatched. The germline CDR1 and CDR2 sequences are MDHEN and SYDVKM. The CDR3 region has the DNA TGTGCCAGCAGTTTGGCCGGGACTAACTCCTTCGGTGAGCAGTTCTTC. Translated: CASSLAGTNSFGEQFF. The complete variable domain, with remaining parts taken from reference TRBV28 and TRBJ2-1, reads DVKVTQSSRYLVKRTGEKVFLECVQDMDHENMFWYRQDPGLGLRLIYFSYDVKMKEKGDIPEGYSVSREKKERFSLILESASTNQTSMYLCASSLAGTNSFGEQFFGPGTRLTVL.

Points on this clone: Within the sample, other DNA sequences also encode this same CDR3. This rearrangement joins TRBV5-1 to TRBJ2-2; no firm D call. Trimming removed 4 bases at V and 1 base at J, with 8 bases between. The CDR3 runs 14 residues. Germline V gives CDR1 SGHRS, CDR2 YFSETQ. Here the CDR3 reads CASSLDGNTGELFF. The CDR3 DNA reads as TGCGCCAGCAGCCTGGACGGGAACACCGGGGAGCTGTTTTTT. Using reference TRBV5-1 and TRBJ2-2 for the parts outside the CDR3, the full variable domain is KAGVTQTPRYLIKTRGQQVTLSCSPISGHRSVSWYQQTPGQGLQFLFEYFSETQRNKGNFPGRFSGRQFSNSRSEMNVSTLELGDSALYLCASSLDGNTGELFFGEGSRLTVL.

V and J are TRBV7-9 and TRBJ1-1, with 7 bases identical to TRBD1. This CDR3 is 15 amino acids long. The J segment lost 6 bases and the V segment lost 3 bases, leaving 10 bases of the junction unmatched. Germline-derived CDR1 and CDR2 are SEHNR and FQNEAQ (reference sequence). The CDR3 reads CASSFIPTGSAEAFF. CDR3 bases: TGTGCCAGCAGCTTTATTCCGACAGGGTCGGCTGAAGCTTTCTTT.

V gene TRBV28 combines with J gene TRBJ1-5, with a possible D match to TRBD1 (6 bases). This CDR3 region has 15 residues. Germline CDR1 is MDHEN and CDR2 is SYDVKM. V was trimmed by 5 bases and J by 5 bases, leaving 16 bases between them. CDR3 amino acids: CASSPPWTAHQPQHF. The CDR3 nucleotides are TGTGCCAGCAGTCCCCCGTGGACAGCCCATCAGCCCCAGCATTTT.

This clone turned up a few times. V usage is TRBV6-1 and J usage is TRBJ1-5; the D gene is possibly TRBD1 (6 bases). The V and J ends lost 7 bases and 11 bases respectively, with 18 bases between them. This CDR3 is built from 13 residues. CDR1 is MNHNS, CDR2 SASEGT, per germline. This CDR3 is CASTTTGPMSQHF. The DNA of the CDR3 is TGTGCCAGCACGACGACAGGCCCCATGTCCCAGCATTTT.

This rearrangement joins TRBV28 to TRBJ1-5; D is ambiguous. Trimming left V 7 bases short and J 0 bases short, with 19 bases between. Germline CDR1 and CDR2: MDHEN and SYDVKM. The CDR3 is 17 amino acids. CDR3 sequence reads: CASIKGSPPYSNQPQHF. Here the CDR3 DNA reads TGTGCCAGCATCAAAGGGAGTCCCCCTTATAGCAATCAGCCCCAGCATTTT.

The chain is built from TRBV6-5 and TRBJ2-1; D remains ambiguous. CDR3 length equals 13 residues. Germline lookup yields CDR1 MNHEY and CDR2 SVGAGI. The V and J ends lost 5 bases and 10 bases respectively, with 15 bases between them. The CDR3 coding sequence is TGTGCCAGCAGTCGCCGACCGCATGAGGAGCAGTTCTTC. Translating it yields CASSRRPHEEQFF.

The chain uses TRBV11-2 and TRBJ2-1; 12 nucleotides align to TRBD1. The J segment lost 9 bases and the V segment lost 0 bases, leaving 6 bases of the junction unmatched. CDR1 SGHAT and CDR2 FQNNGV come from the germline V gene. This CDR3 has 16 amino acids. CDR3 loop: CASSLEGDRGRSEQFF. In DNA, the CDR3 is TGTGCCAGCAGCTTAGAAGGGGACAGGGGGCGAAGTGAGCAGTTCTTC. The entire variable domain, with the rest obtained from reference TRBV11-2 and TRBJ2-1, is as follows: EAGVAQSPRYKIIEKRQSVAFWCNPISGHATLYWYQQILGQGPKLLIQFQNNGVVDDSQLPKDRFSAERLKGVDSTLKIQPAKLEDSAVYLCASSLEGDRGRSEQFFGPGTRLTVL.

The rearrangement uses TRBV7-9 and TRBJ1-4, with a possible D match to TRBD1 (5 bases). V lost 2 bases and J 10 bases, leaving 20 bases between the germline ends. Germline CDR1 is SEHNR and CDR2 is FQNEAQ (reference sequence). This CDR3 is 16 amino acids long. The CDR3 DNA is TGTGCCAGCAGCTTATTATCGCTTAGGGACGGGGGAAAACTGTTTTTT. Translated: CASSLLSLRDGGKLFF. The full variable domain, completed using reference TRBV7-9 and TRBJ1-4, is DTGVSQNPRHKITKRGQNVTFRCDPISEHNRLYWYRQTLGQGPEFLTYFQNEAQLEKSRLLSDRFSAERPKGSFSTLEIQRTEQGDSAMYLCASSLLSLRDGGKLFFGSGTQLSVL.

The chain is built from TRBV5-1 and TRBJ2-4; D possibly corresponds to TRBD1 (5 bases). The CDR3 contains 14 residues. The germline V gene has CDR1 SGHRS and CDR2 YFSETQ. Trimming pared 6 bases from V and 6 bases from J, leaving 16 bases between. The CDR3 nucleotides are TGCGCCAGCAACCCAGGGCCGAAGATAAACATTCAGTACTTC. Translation gives CASNPGPKINIQYF.

The chain joins TRBV30 to TRBJ1-2; 8 positions agree with TRBD1. Germline CDR1 is GTSNPN and CDR2 is SVGIG (reference sequence). This CDR3 has 12 residues. The ends lost 4 bases at V and 6 bases at J; junction bases unmatched: 4. The CDR3 loop reads CAWILGQDGYTF. DNA of the CDR3: TGTGCCTGGATATTGGGACAGGATGGCTACACCTTC.

The J gene is TRBJ2-7, the V gene TRBV27; 9 positions match TRBD1. The CDR3 length is 14 residues. The germline gives CDR1 MNHEY, CDR2 SMNVEV (reference sequence). The ends lost 3 bases at V and 6 bases at J; junction bases unmatched: 6. This CDR3 reads CASSFDRGIGEQYF. The CDR3 nucleotides are TGTGCCAGCAGTTTCGACAGGGGGATAGGCGAGCAGTACTTC.

The V call is TRBV18, the J call TRBJ2-1, with 9 nucleotides matching TRBD2. CDR1 and CDR2 from the germline V gene are KGHSH and LQKENI. V gave up 2 bases and J gave up 9 bases; unmatched junction bases: 17. CDR3 length: 18 amino acids. The CDR3 here is CASSPGFELAGPEGEQFF. The CDR3 DNA sequence: TGTGCCAGCTCACCAGGATTTGAGCTAGCGGGACCTGAGGGTGAGCAGTTCTTC.

This clone came up once. V and J are TRBV5-6 and TRBJ2-3, with D possibly TRBD1 on 6 matching bases. V lost 2 bases and J lost 1, with 20 bases in between. The CDR3 is 18 amino acids. CDR1 and CDR2 (germline): SGHDT, YYEEEE. The CDR3 sequence is CASSFKGRGGSGTDTQYF. CDR3 coding DNA: TGTGCCAGCAGCTTTAAGGGACGTGGGGGCTCGGGCACAGATACGCAGTATTTT. The full variable domain, with the rest looked up from reference TRBV5-6 and TRBJ2-3, is DAGVTQSPTHLIKTRGQQVTLRCSPKSGHDTVSWYQQALGQGPQFIFQYYEEEERQRGNFPDRFSGHQFPNYSSELNVNALLLGDSALYLCASSFKGRGGSGTDTQYFGPGTRLTVL.

The CDR3 DNA is TGTGCTAGTGGTTTGGCTAGGGCCTCTGATGGGGCCAACGTCCTGACTTTC. Its translation is CASGLARASDGANVLTF. The rearrangement links TRBV12-5 to TRBJ2-6; D is unclear. V lost 1 base and J lost 3, with 13 bases in between. This CDR3 is built from 17 residues. Germline loops: CDR1 LGHNT, CDR2 FRNRAP.

The chain carries TRBV5-4 and TRBJ1-1, with TRBD1 identical over 8 bases. J gave up 7 bases and V 1 base, and 9 bases lay outside the gene matches. CDR3 size: 15 residues. CDR1 is SGHNT and CDR2 is YYREEE in the germline V gene (reference sequence). The chain's CDR3 is CASSLKQGGGNEAFF. For the CDR3, the DNA is TGTGCCAGCAGCTTGAAACAGGGGGGAGGTAATGAAGCTTTCTTT.

Only one count was recorded for this clone. This rearrangement joins TRBV5-8 to TRBJ2-7, with TRBD2 identical over 10 bases. Germline loops: CDR1 SGHTS, CDR2 YDEGEE. The J segment lost 5 bases and the V segment lost 5 bases, leaving 13 bases of the junction unmatched. This CDR3 region has 16 residues. This CDR3 is CASRGLAGAGSDEQYF. DNA for the CDR3: TGTGCCAGCAGGGGTCTAGCGGGAGCTGGTTCCGACGAGCAGTACTTC.

The rearrangement links TRBV7-3 to TRBJ1-3; D gene unclear. This CDR3 region has 13 residues. V shed 5 bases and J shed 8 bases, with 13 bases lying between them. In germline, CDR1 is SGHTA, CDR2 FQGTGA. The CDR3 region is CASSPGYGDTIYF. As DNA, the CDR3 is TGTGCCAGCAGCCCGGGGTACGGGGACACCATATATTTT.

V and J are TRBV28 and TRBJ1-1; a possible D gene is TRBD1 (5 bases). Deletions cut 11 bases from V and 0 bases from J, with 13 bases between. The CDR3 runs 13 residues. Germline CDR1 reads MDHEN; CDR2 reads SYDVKM. Here the CDR3 DNA reads TGTGCCTCTAGAGCGGGGCTGAACACTGAAGCTTTCTTT. As protein: CASRAGLNTEAFF.